The subject of this entry is one T cell receptor (beta chain). What it binds is not known. Clones were read by immunoSEQ multiplex PCR, and TCRdb kept only the in-frame ones, dropping some. The sample lists 20,000 to 30,000 clones, more than 75% occurring once. This sample is drawn from a study of OX40 agonist ivuxolimab in advanced cancers. For the study at large: Patients were dosed with the agonistic anti-OX40 (CD134) antibody ivuxolimab.

Study-wide results and caveats: CD8+ T cells showed, on average, more clonal expansion than CD4+ cells.

From germline, CDR1 is ENHRY and CDR2 SYGVKD. Trimming took 2 bases from V and 5 from J, leaving 16 bases between them. The CDR3 is made up of 16 amino acids. Sequencing used CD4+ or CD8+ T cells sorted from blood, obtained in a trial of the OX40 agonist ivuxolimab. The rearrangement uses TRBV10-3 and TRBJ2-1; no firm D call. The clonotype comes from an adult with an advanced solid tumor such as melanoma, head and neck, liver or kidney cancer. CDR3 coding DNA: TGTGCCATCAGTGAGACCCCCCCCGAAAATCACAATGAGCAGTTCTTC. Translation: CAISETPPENHNEQFF.